This T cell receptor beta chain comes out of a study of CD8+CD57+ T cells in acquired aplastic anemia. Study as a whole: The study obtained an average of 3.2 ug of DNA from sorted CD4+ and CD8+ cells.

Researchers used genomic DNA as the template to profile TCR beta VDJ and CDR3. From the reads, TCRdb called clonotypes with MiXCR, one entry per CDR3 protein. The data contain 160,000 or so distinct CDR3 sequences, under 55% of them singletons. V was clipped by 8 bases and J by 8 bases; unmatched bases: 8. Germline-derived CDR1 and CDR2 are KGHDR and SFDVKD. The CDR3 runs to 13 residues. On this clonotype: The antigen is not known.

Patients who underwent sequencing had shown CD8+CD57+ cell expansion by flow cytometry. The enrolled patients all had severe acquired aplastic anemia. Study results and caveats: Comparison of patients with controls identified around 30 shared CD8+ CDR3 sequences.

The sample taken for sequencing was sorted CD4+, CD8+, or CD8+CD57+ T cells (not recorded which) from PBMCs. The source of this sequence is a human donor with aplastic anemia. The gene calls are TRBV24-1 and TRBJ2-1; 7 bases align to TRBD1. The CDR3 coding sequence is TGTGCCACCACCAGGGACAGTCTCGATGAGCAGTTCTTC. Protein product: CATTRDSLDEQFF.